This TCR beta chain was documented in a study of T cell responses to AZD1222 COVID-19 vaccine. The CDR3 spans 13 residues. Trimming pared 7 bases from V and 4 bases from J, leaving 13 bases between. Germline CDR1 is MDHEN and CDR2 is SYDVKM. The data were produced by immunoSEQ multiplex PCR, yet TCRdb's version contains in-frame clones alone and is incomplete. The sample has about 86,000 clones, around 90% seen once. General study points: Spike-specific TCR breadth and depth rose after two AZD1222 doses. Possibly, clonal diversity was underestimated; donors were largely white British and included more females. Vaccine-related CD4 TCRs covered spike, predominating at 160-218 and 743-854.

As for this clone: The target antigen is unknown.

Sequenced here: peripheral blood, sampled on day 0 of MenACWY control vaccination. The receptor was isolated from an adult in good health. The chain is built from TRBV28 and TRBJ1-2, with TRBD1 as a possible D gene (5 bases). CDR3: CASTLGDPYGYTF. The CDR3 bases are TGTGCCAGCACCCTCGGGGACCCCTATGGCTACACCTTC.